This T cell receptor beta chain derives from a study of blood T cell repertoires in COVID-19 (dated by TCRdb to the early 2020s). For the wider study: Samples covering the acute and convalescent phases of COVID-19 were provided by collaborators in the United States, Italy and Spain. The samples were drawn from the first 160 participants of the ongoing ImmuneRACE study and from 950 to 1,500 subjects provided by 6 global collaborators. The repertoires were released in a freely available public database intended as a resource for research on the immune response to SARS-CoV-2. A de-identified subject ID, COVID-19 status, age in years and sex were almost always included in the sample metadata. Where HLA class I and class II types were available, the types were taken from metadata supplied by the sample provider, not from assay-based typing. Deeply sampled blood TCRbeta repertoires from subjects exposed to, actively infected with, or recovered from COVID-19 were included in the dataset. The prospective study material was composed of cDNA or gDNA derived from T cells, B-cell-depleted T cells, or PBMCs. General findings and caveats noted by the study authors: The quantity of clinical and demographic metadata differed by source and by participant and was supplied without curation.

Collaborating institutions collected whole blood in K2EDTA tubes following their own protocols. Collaborator samples were shipped for TCRbeta analysis as frozen whole blood, isolated PBMCs, or DNA extracted from either sample type. The immunoSEQ Assay, a bias-controlled multiplex PCR, was used to amplify TCRbeta CDR3 regions from genomic DNA. Per the authors' processing: The number of nucleated cells in each sample was estimated by amplification of reference gene primers within the assay. To quantify the absolute abundance of each unique TCRbeta CDR3 rearrangement, sequence reads were collapsed and filtered. Productive Simpson clonality was computed per sample as the square root of Simpson's diversity index over productive rearrangements. Drawn from immuneACCESS, this table holds only the in-frame rearrangements with V and J called that TCRdb kept. Clones are partly lost; checked studies trace under half to an unresolved V gene and leave the rest unexplained. The V and J calls and clone size are taken from that table; D and trimming were inferred from the DNA. The sample profile shows approximately 90,000 clones; around 87% of them were found once. The ten largest clones capture roughly 7.1% of the sample.

This clone was counted once. No cognate antigen has been identified for it. Per-nucleotide qualities are absent, and no much larger clonotype sits a single base away. CDR1 SGHKS and CDR2 YYEKEE were looked up in the germline V gene (reference sequence). V and J lose 4 bases and 1 base, and a span of 18 bases separates them. The cysteine opens and the phenylalanine closes a CDR3 of 16 amino acids. Solely the CDR3 DNA is kept, with 48 bases framed from the first base. This clonotype was obtained from a human donor with acute or convalescent COVID-19. The donor label of this sample is uncertain. In this chain, TRBV5-5 is recombined with TRBJ2-7; a tentative D match to TRBD2 spans 6 bases. The sample was peripheral blood. The CDR3 protein is CASSLPGRGNSYEQYF. The DNA sequence is given as TGTGCCAGCAGCCTGCCAGGACGGGGGAATTCCTACGAGCAGTACTTC.